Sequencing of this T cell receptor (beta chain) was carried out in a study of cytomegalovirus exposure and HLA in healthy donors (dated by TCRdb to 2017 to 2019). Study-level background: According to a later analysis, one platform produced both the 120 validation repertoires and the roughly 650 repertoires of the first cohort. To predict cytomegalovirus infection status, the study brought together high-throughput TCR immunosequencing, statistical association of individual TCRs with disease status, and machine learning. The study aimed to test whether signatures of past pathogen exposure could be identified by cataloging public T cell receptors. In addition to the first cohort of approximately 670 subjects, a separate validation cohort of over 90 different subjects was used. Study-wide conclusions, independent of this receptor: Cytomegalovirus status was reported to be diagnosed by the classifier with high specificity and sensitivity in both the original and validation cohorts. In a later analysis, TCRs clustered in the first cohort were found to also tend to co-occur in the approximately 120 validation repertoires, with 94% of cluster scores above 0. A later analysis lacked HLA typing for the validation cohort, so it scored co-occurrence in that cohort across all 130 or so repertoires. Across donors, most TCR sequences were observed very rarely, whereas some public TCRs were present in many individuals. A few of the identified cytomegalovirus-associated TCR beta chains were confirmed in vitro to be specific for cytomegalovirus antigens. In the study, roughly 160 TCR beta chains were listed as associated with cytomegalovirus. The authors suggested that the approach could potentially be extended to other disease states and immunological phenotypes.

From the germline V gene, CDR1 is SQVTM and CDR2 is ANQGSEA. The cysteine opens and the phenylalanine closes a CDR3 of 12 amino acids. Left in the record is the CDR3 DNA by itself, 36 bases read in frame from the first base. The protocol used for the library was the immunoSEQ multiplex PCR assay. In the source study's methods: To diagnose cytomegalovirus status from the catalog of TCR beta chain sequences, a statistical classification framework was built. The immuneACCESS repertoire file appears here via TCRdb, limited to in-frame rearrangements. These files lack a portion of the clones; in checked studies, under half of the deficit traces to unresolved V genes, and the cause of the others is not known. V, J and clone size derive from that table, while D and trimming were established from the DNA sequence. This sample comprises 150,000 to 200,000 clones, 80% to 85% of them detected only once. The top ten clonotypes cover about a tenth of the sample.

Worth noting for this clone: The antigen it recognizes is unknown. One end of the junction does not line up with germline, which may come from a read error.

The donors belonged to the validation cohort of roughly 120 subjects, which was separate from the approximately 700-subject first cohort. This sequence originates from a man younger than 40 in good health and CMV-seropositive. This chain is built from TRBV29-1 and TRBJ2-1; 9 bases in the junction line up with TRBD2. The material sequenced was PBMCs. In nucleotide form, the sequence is TGCAGCGTTGAAGAAGGGCGGGAGGGCCAACTCTTC. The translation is CSVEEGREGQLF.